This is a list of T cell receptor beta chains from one sample in a study of blood T cell repertoires in COVID-19. Generated by immunoSEQ multiplex PCR, the TCRdb table keeps only in-frame clones and is missing some. The sample lists about 380,000 clones, 89% occurring once. The specimen sequenced was peripheral blood. These receptors were obtained from a man aged 35-49 years with acute or convalescent COVID-19. CDR3s leave out the opening cysteine and the closing phenylalanine or tryptophan. D genes are given only for firm matches. A row's size may be missing; if present it is once, few, many or a size class.

V	size	J	D	CDR3
TRBV4-2	.	TRBJ2-1	TRBD2	ASSQRGTRSYEQF
TRBV4-1	.	TRBJ1-2	TRBD1	ASSQAGRGTSNYGYT
TRBV5-1	.	TRBJ2-1	TRBD1	ASSAQGARLGEQF
TRBV9	.	TRBJ1-3	.	ASSVNTGSSGNTIY
TRBV11-2	.	TRBJ2-7	TRBD1	ASSQGQGGPYEQY
TRBV7-2	.	TRBJ1-2	TRBD1	ASSQGAKATYGYT
TRBV13	.	TRBJ2-7	TRBD1	ASSSTPPGQHNEQY
TRBV30	.	TRBJ2-7	.	ALKKLGTTIEF
TRBV27	.	TRBJ1-3	.	ASSLTSSGNTIY
TRBV27	.	TRBJ2-3	TRBD2	ASSRLLSNSGRSTDTQY
TRBV15	.	TRBJ2-7	TRBD2	ATSRGTSGRAYEQY
TRBV19	few	TRBJ1-2	TRBD1	ASRQRQGPYGYT
TRBV6-5	.	TRBJ2-2	.	ASSYQGWPGELF
TRBV27	.	TRBJ2-1	TRBD2	ASSEGLAGAGYNEQF